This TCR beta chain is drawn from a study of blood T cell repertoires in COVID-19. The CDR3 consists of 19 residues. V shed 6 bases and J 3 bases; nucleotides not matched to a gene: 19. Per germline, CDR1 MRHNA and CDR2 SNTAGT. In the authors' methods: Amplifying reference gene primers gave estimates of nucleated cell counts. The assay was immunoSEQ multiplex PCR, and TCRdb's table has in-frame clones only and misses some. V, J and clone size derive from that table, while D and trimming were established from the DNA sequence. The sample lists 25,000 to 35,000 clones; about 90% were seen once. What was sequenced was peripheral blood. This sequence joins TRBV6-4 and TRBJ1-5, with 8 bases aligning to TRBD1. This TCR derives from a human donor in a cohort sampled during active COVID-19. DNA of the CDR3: TGTGCCAGCAGCCGGGAGGCAGGGGGCCGTGCGGTTGTCAATCAGCCCCAGCATTTT. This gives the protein CASSREAGGRAVVNQPQHF.